This passage covers 30 T cell receptor beta chains from one sample sequenced in a study of blood T cell repertoires in COVID-19. Repertoires were generated with immunoSEQ multiplex PCR, while TCRdb's copy carries only in-frame clones and drops some. In the table there are nearly 300,000 clones, about 87% of which are singletons. Sequencing was performed on peripheral blood. Every receptor here comes from a young woman who had recovered from COVID-19.

The J gene is TRBJ2-1, the V gene TRBV3-1 (or the pseudogene TRBV3-2); D uncertain. V shed 6 bases and J shed 12 bases, with 15 bases lying between them. The germline V gene encodes CDR1 LGHDT and CDR2 YNNKEL (reference sequence). The CDR3 has 12 residues. CDR3 residues: CASSPAGFGQFF. CDR3 sequence (DNA): TGTGCCAGCAGTCCGGCCGGGTTCGGGCAGTTCTTC.

This clone was recorded only once. The CDR3: CASRPQRGEQYF. CDR3 coding DNA: TGTGCCAGCAGACCCCAGCGGGGCGAGCAGTACTTC. The V gene is TRBV6-5, the J gene TRBJ2-7; TRBD2 matches 7 bases. The CDR3 spans 12 residues. Trimming at V came to 6 bases and at J to 6 bases, leaving 5 bases not matched to a gene. Germline assignment: CDR1 MNHEY and CDR2 SVGAGI.

The table lists this clone with a few counts. The rearrangement links TRBV28 to TRBJ2-3, with D unresolved. The length of the CDR3 is 12 residues. With 3 bases removed from V and 7 bases from J, the gap between germline ends came to 8 bases. The germline CDR1 and CDR2 sequences are MDHEN and SYDVKM. DNA of the CDR3: TGTGCCAGCAGTTTGGCCGCCTATACGCAGTATTTT. Protein product: CASSLAAYTQYF.

The chain joins TRBV7-8 to TRBJ2-3; 9 bases line up with TRBD2. The V gene's germline CDR1 is SGHVS and CDR2 FQNEAQ. The CDR3 consists of 17 residues. Losses at the gene ends were 1 base for V and 5 bases for J; bases not matched to a gene: 10. CDR3 protein: CASSLVGLAGSGDTQYF. The CDR3, as DNA: TGTGCCAGCAGCTTAGTAGGGCTAGCGGGGTCGGGAGATACGCAGTATTTT.

The chain employs TRBV20-1 and TRBJ1-2; maybe TRBD1 (5 bases). Germline CDR1 is DFQATT and CDR2 is SNEGSKA (reference sequence). The CDR3 is 11 amino acids. Trimming left V 6 bases short and J 8 bases short, with 13 bases between. The CDR3 DNA follows: TGCAGTGCAAGAACAGGTCGAGGCTACACCTTC. This gives the protein CSARTGRGYTF.

The J gene is TRBJ2-5, the V gene TRBV7-2; 7 positions agree with TRBD2. From germline, CDR1 is SGHTA and CDR2 FQGNSA. The CDR3 runs to 15 residues. V lost 5 bases, J lost 1 base, and 7 bases stayed unmatched. The CDR3 DNA reads TGTGCCAGCAGCCCAGACGGGACTATCCAAGAGACCCAGTACTTC. Translating gives CASSPDGTIQETQYF.

The chain links TRBV7-2 to TRBJ2-3; no definite D call. With 1 base removed from V and 0 bases from J, the gap between germline ends came to 8 bases. CDR1 is SGHTA and CDR2 is FQGNSA in the germline V gene. This CDR3 has 15 residues. The CDR3 DNA reads as TGTGCCAGCAGCTTAGATCGTACTAGCACAGATACGCAGTATTTT. Its protein product is CASSLDRTSTDTQYF.

The chain recombines TRBV4-2 with TRBJ2-7; D gene unclear. Germline V lookup: CDR1 LGHNA, CDR2 YNFKEQ. Trimming took 0 bases from V and 3 from J, leaving 12 bases between them. CDR3 size: 15 residues. This CDR3 is CASSQDTLSGYEQYF. The CDR3 coding sequence is TGTGCCAGCAGCCAAGATACTCTCTCGGGCTACGAGCAGTACTTC.

This clone was detected a few times. The V call is TRBV7-4, the J call TRBJ1-6; weak D call: TRBD1 (5 bases). V gave up 7 bases and J gave up 9 bases, with 19 bases separating them. CDR1 is SGHVT and CDR2 is SQSDAQ in the germline V gene. This CDR3 is 15 amino acids long. The DNA for the CDR3 is TGTGCCAGCACCCTTGGGAGGGGCTGGGGTTCACCCCTCCACTTT. It encodes CASTLGRGWGSPLHF.

This chain uses TRBV11-3 with TRBJ2-7; 11 bases align to TRBD2. In germline, CDR1 is SGHNT, CDR2 YENEEA. The V and J ends lost 3 bases and 3 bases, in that order; junction bases with no gene match: 1. The CDR3 length is 14 residues. As DNA, the CDR3 is TGTGCCAGCAGCTTTAGCGGGGGGGACTACGAGCAGTACTTC. Protein sequence: CASSFSGGDYEQYF. Together with reference TRBV11-3 and TRBJ2-7, the CDR3 gives the full variable domain: EAGVVQSPRYKIIEKKQPVAFWCNPISGHNTLYWYLQNLGQGPELLIRYENEEAVDDSQLPKDRFSAERLKGVDSTLKIQPAELGDSAVYLCASSFSGGDYEQYFGPGTRLTVT.

V gene TRBV9 combines with J gene TRBJ2-5; the match to TRBD1 covers 9 bases. This CDR3 comprises 17 residues. CDR1 and CDR2 (germline): SGDLS, YYNGEE. The V gene end was trimmed by 2 bases and the J gene end by 2 bases; junction bases not matched to a gene: 10. The DNA of the CDR3 is TGTGCCAGCAGCGTGGGACAGGGCCTTGGAGGACAAGAGACCCAGTACTTC. This sequence encodes CASSVGQGLGGQETQYF.

The J gene is TRBJ2-7, the V gene TRBV29-1; possibly TRBD2 for D (5 bases). The CDR3 spans 13 residues. Trimming removed 4 bases at V and 4 bases at J, with 14 bases between. Looked up from germline, CDR1 is SQVTM and CDR2 is ANQGSEA. The CDR3 nucleotides are TGCAGCGTTGGGGTGGACTCTCCGTACGAGCAGTACTTC. Residues: CSVGVDSPYEQYF.

The chain links TRBV2 to TRBJ2-7, with D hard to call. Trimming took off 0 bases at V and 0 bases at J, with 9 bases between the two ends. The CDR3 totals 15 residues. Germline V CDR1 and CDR2: SNHLY, FYNNEI. The chain's CDR3 is CASSEAVHISYEQYF. Written as DNA, the CDR3 is TGTGCCAGCAGTGAAGCAGTTCACATCTCCTACGAGCAGTACTTC.

The rearrangement joins TRBV28 to TRBJ1-2; TRBD1 might be the D (6 bases). Germline-derived CDR1 and CDR2 are MDHEN and SYDVKM. The CDR3 runs to 15 residues. Trimming removed 7 bases at V and 2 bases at J, with 17 bases between. CDR3 in amino acids: CASNPRDIFNYGYTF. DNA of the CDR3: TGTGCCAGCAATCCCCGGGACATATTCAACTATGGCTACACCTTC.

This chain joins TRBV18 and TRBJ1-2; 7 nucleotides agree with TRBD1. Germline CDR1 KGHSH, CDR2 LQKENI. After removal of 4 bases from V and 4 bases from J, the junction contained 12 bases not matched to a gene. The CDR3 totals 16 residues. CDR3 protein: CASSQSFGTAGYGYTF. The CDR3 coding sequence is TGTGCCAGCTCACAAAGCTTCGGGACAGCCGGCTATGGCTACACCTTC.

The chain is built from TRBV6-1 and TRBJ2-7; D gene ambiguous. Between the trimmed V and J ends, which lost 2 bases and 3 bases, there was a span of 11 bases. Germline V CDR1 and CDR2: MNHNS, SASEGT. The CDR3 has 14 amino acids. The CDR3 DNA sequence: TGTGCCAGCAGTGAAAGCAGGTACGTCTACGAGCAGTACTTC. Encoded protein: CASSESRYVYEQYF.

This chain joins TRBV3-1 (or the pseudogene TRBV3-2) and TRBJ1-1, with TRBD1 as a possible D gene (6 bases). Germline CDR1 and CDR2: LGHDT and YNNKEL (reference sequence). CDR3 length: 16 amino acids. V was clipped by 2 bases and J by 4 bases, with 17 bases between them. CDR3 protein: CASSQTPQGLGTEAFF. The CDR3 DNA is TGTGCCAGCAGCCAAACCCCCCAGGGGTTAGGCACTGAAGCTTTCTTT.

The chain carries TRBV4-1 and TRBJ2-2; no reliable D call. CDR3 length: 14 residues. V lost 1 base and J lost 5, with 8 bases in between. Germline V lookup: CDR1 MGHRA, CDR2 YSYEKL. CDR3 coding DNA: TGCGCCAGCAGCCAAGGAACGGAGACCGGGGAGCTGTTTTTT. Protein product: CASSQGTETGELFF.

This sequence joins TRBV2 and TRBJ1-1, with 7 bases aligning to TRBD1. Per the germline V gene, CDR1 is SNHLY and CDR2 is FYNNEI. Unmatched junction bases numbered 9, after V lost 4 bases and J lost 4 bases. The CDR3 runs to 15 residues. The CDR3 DNA reads as TGTGCCAGCAGTGCCCCAGACAGGGTGATCACTGAAGCTTTCTTT. Protein sequence: CASSAPDRVITEAFF.

Worth noting for this clone: The identical CDR3 is also encoded by other nucleotide sequences in the sample. The chain links TRBV5-1 to TRBJ2-5; 9 bases line up with TRBD1. Trimming took 3 bases from V and 5 from J; bases not matched to a gene: 5. Germline V gives CDR1 SGHRS, CDR2 YFSETQ. This CDR3 has 14 amino acids. This CDR3 is CASSSTGGRETQYF. The CDR3 region has the DNA TGCGCCAGCAGCTCAACAGGGGGCCGGGAGACCCAGTACTTC.

CDR3 sequence reads: CASKTSWTGSTEAFF. CDR3 nucleotide sequence: TGTGCCAGCAAAACCAGCTGGACAGGGAGCACTGAAGCTTTCTTT. This chain uses TRBV6-5 with TRBJ1-1; 8 nucleotides match TRBD1. This CDR3 is built from 15 residues. With V trimmed by 7 bases and J by 4 bases, 11 bases remained unmatched. Germline loops: CDR1 MNHEY, CDR2 SVGAGI.

This rearrangement joins TRBV2 to TRBJ2-7, with 8 bases fitting TRBD1. Germline assignment: CDR1 SNHLY and CDR2 FYNNEI. V shed 6 bases, J shed 3 bases, and the junction held 4 bases outside the gene matches. CDR3 length equals 13 residues. CDR3 region: CASSRDRLYEQYF. The CDR3 DNA sequence: TGTGCCAGCAGCCGGGACAGGCTCTACGAGCAGTACTTC.

This chain links TRBV5-4 with TRBJ2-6; D call uncertain. V lost 3 bases to trimming and J lost 6 bases, with 25 bases between them. The germline gives CDR1 SGHNT, CDR2 YYREEE (reference sequence). The CDR3 length is 19 residues. CDR3 sequence reads: CASSSRIYLRLGEANVLTF. CDR3 nucleotide sequence: TGTGCCAGCAGCTCCCGTATCTATCTGAGGCTGGGTGAGGCCAACGTCCTGACTTTC.

V gene TRBV25-1 combines with J gene TRBJ1-4; D unresolved. Germline-derived CDR1 and CDR2 are MGHDK and SYGVNS. This CDR3 is built from 13 residues. V dropped 4 bases and J dropped 5 bases, with 8 bases sitting between them. The chain's CDR3 is CASSGQINEKLFF. CDR3 bases: TGTGCCAGCAGTGGGCAGATAAATGAAAAACTGTTTTTT.

The rearrangement uses TRBV5-1 and TRBJ1-2; D call uncertain. CDR3 length equals 15 residues. V was trimmed by 5 bases and J by 5 bases, leaving 19 bases between them. The germline V gene encodes CDR1 SGHRS and CDR2 YFSETQ. Here the CDR3 reads CASSGAGSQIYGYTF. The CDR3 bases are TGCGCCAGCAGTGGAGCGGGTTCACAAATTTATGGCTACACCTTC.

The chain joins TRBV18 to TRBJ1-1, with 7 bases lining up with TRBD1. Germline CDR1 is KGHSH and CDR2 is LQKENI. The V and J ends lost 3 bases and 1 base, in that order; junction bases with no gene match: 2. The length of the CDR3 is 14 residues. CDR3 protein: CASSPDRANTEAFF. CDR3 nucleotide sequence: TGTGCCAGCTCACCTGACAGGGCGAACACTGAAGCTTTCTTT.

The chain has TRBV9 and TRBJ2-2; 13 positions agree with TRBD2. The germline CDR1 and CDR2 sequences are SGDLS and YYNGEE. This CDR3 spans 17 amino acids. Trimming cost V 4 bases and J 5 bases; bases outside gene matches: 8. The CDR3 region has the DNA TGTGCCAGCAGCCCCGGACTAGCGGGGGAAAGGACCGGGGAGCTGTTTTTT. Translating it yields CASSPGLAGERTGELFF. The full variable domain, completed using reference TRBV9 and TRBJ2-2, is DSGVTQTPKHLITATGQRVTLRCSPRSGDLSVYWYQQSLDQGLQFLIQYYNGEERAKGNILERFSAQQFPDLHSELNLSSLELGDSALYFCASSPGLAGERTGELFFGEGSRLTVL.

J is TRBJ1-6 and V is TRBV9, with a tentative D call TRBD1 (5 bases). The ends were cut back, 0 bases at V and 6 bases at J, with 10 bases in the middle. Germline loops: CDR1 SGDLS, CDR2 YYNGEE. The CDR3 spans 15 residues. CDR3 bases: TGTGCCAGCAGCGTAGAGGGGAGGGGTAATTCACCCCTCCACTTT. This gives the protein CASSVEGRGNSPLHF. The full variable domain, in which reference TRBV9 and TRBJ1-6 provide the parts outside the CDR3, is DSGVTQTPKHLITATGQRVTLRCSPRSGDLSVYWYQQSLDQGLQFLIQYYNGEERAKGNILERFSAQQFPDLHSELNLSSLELGDSALYFCASSVEGRGNSPLHFGNGTRLTVT.

The chain links TRBV7-2 to TRBJ1-6; 7 bases are a match to TRBD1. CDR1 is SGHTA, CDR2 FQGNSA, per germline. After removal of 5 bases from V and 6 bases from J, the junction contained 10 bases not matched to a gene. The CDR3 is made up of 16 amino acids. In DNA, the CDR3 is TGTGCCAGCAGCGTACGAGGGGGCGTAAGTAATTCACCCCTCCACTTT. This codes for CASSVRGGVSNSPLHF. The complete variable domain, with remaining parts taken from reference TRBV7-2 and TRBJ1-6, reads GAGVSQSPSNKVTEKGKDVELRCDPISGHTALYWYRQSLGQGLEFLIYFQGNSAPDKSGLPSDRFSAERTGGSVSTLTIQRTQQEDSAVYLCASSVRGGVSNSPLHFGNGTRLTVT.

V gene TRBV15 combines with J gene TRBJ1-4; weak D call: TRBD1 (6 bases). V was trimmed by 3 bases and J by 7 bases, leaving 9 bases between them. Germline V CDR1 and CDR2: LNHNV, YYDKDF (reference sequence). CDR3 length: 13 residues. DNA for the CDR3: TGTGCCACCAGCAGGGGGGCAGGTGAAAAACTGTTTTTT. Translating gives CATSRGAGEKLFF.